The sequence of this T cell receptor (beta chain) was determined in a study of cytomegalovirus exposure and HLA in healthy donors. General study points: Reportedly, HLA-A and HLA-B alleles of most subjects were accurately predicted from TCR beta. Cytomegalovirus-associated TCR beta chains were listed, numbering around 150.

PCR primers comprised 60 Vbeta and 13 Jbeta primers. The repertoire was sequenced with immunoSEQ multiplex PCR; TCRdb's copy has only in-frame clones and lacks some. The table shows more than 200,000 clones, with about 81% occurring only once. Points on this clone: The antigen is unknown.

Germline V lookup: CDR1 LNHDA, CDR2 SQIVND (reference sequence). With V trimmed by 9 bases and J by 3 bases, 6 bases remained unmatched. The CDR3 is 14 amino acids. The TCR comes from a man aged 35 to 55 in good health and CMV-seropositive. The rearrangement uses TRBV19 and TRBJ1-4, with 8 nucleotides matching TRBD1. The sequencing sample was made of PBMCs. The CDR3, as DNA: TGTGCCAGCCGCGAACAGGGGGCTAATGAAAAACTGTTTTTT. It yields the protein CASREQGANEKLFF.